This is a list of T cell receptor beta chains from one sample in a study of identical twins. MiXCR, applied by TCRdb to the 5' RACE reads, yields one record per CDR3 protein. The sample gives some 660,000 distinct CDR3 sequences, 8.5% to 9.5% of which show up once; more than 0.75% is in the top ten. The same sample was also studied in work on yellow fever vaccine responses in identical twins.

The material sequenced was PBMCs. Receptor source: a woman aged 18-29 years in good health. Each CDR3 is given with its conserved first and last residue. D genes are given only for firm matches. Rows may omit the clone size; those that give it use once, few, many or a size class.

cdr3_nt | cdr3_aa | v_call | clone_size | d_call | j_call
TGTGCCAGCTACATGACAGGTAGCTCCTACGAGCAGTACTTC | CASYMTGSSYEQYF | TRBV5-6 | - | - | TRBJ2-7
TGTGCCAGCTCACCAGTGGGGCCGAACACCGGGGAGCTGTTTTTT | CASSPVGPNTGELFF | TRBV18 | - | - | TRBJ2-2
TGTGCCAGCAGCGCCCAGACAGATAAACACACAGATACGCAGTATTTT | CASSAQTDKHTDTQYF | TRBV7-9 | - | - | TRBJ2-3
TGTGCCAGCAGTACCGGGACAGGGTGGACCGGGGAGCTGTTTTTT | CASSTGTGWTGELFF | TRBV6-1 | few | TRBD1 | TRBJ2-2
TGCGCCAGCAGCCGCGAACTAGGGATGATGCAAGAGACCCAGTACTTC | CASSRELGMMQETQYF | TRBV4-3 | - | - | TRBJ2-5
TGCAGTGCTATTATAAGCTATGGCTACACCTTC | CSAIISYGYTF | TRBV20-1 | few | - | TRBJ1-2
TGCAGTGCTTGGACTAGCGGGAGGACCTACGAGCAGTACTTC | CSAWTSGRTYEQYF | TRBV20-1 | - | TRBD2 | TRBJ2-7
TGCAGTGCTCAAATCCCGGGACGCGGTCACAATGAGCAGTTCTTC | CSAQIPGRGHNEQFF | TRBV20-1 | - | - | TRBJ2-1
TGTGCCAGCAGCTGGATCGGAGGGGGACTAGACAACTCCTACGAGCAGTACTTC | CASSWIGGGLDNSYEQYF | TRBV11-2 | few | TRBD2 | TRBJ2-7
TGTGCCAGCAGTGAAATCAGGGGGACATACACCGGGGAGCTGTTTTTT | CASSEIRGTYTGELFF | TRBV2 | many | TRBD1 | TRBJ2-2
TGTGCCAGCAGACCACTCCCCGGACTAGCGGGAGGCATCAATGAGCAGTTCTTC | CASRPLPGLAGGINEQFF | TRBV28 | many | TRBD2 | TRBJ2-1
TGCAGCGTTGAATCAGGGTTAGGCACCTACGAGCAGTACTTC | CSVESGLGTYEQYF | TRBV29-1 | many | - | TRBJ2-7
TGCAGTGCTAGAGAGCTAGCGGGCTGGTACGAGCAGTACTTC | CSARELAGWYEQYF | TRBV20-1 | few | TRBD2 | TRBJ2-7
TGTGCCAGCAGCCTCCAGGGCGTCTATGGCTACACCTTC | CASSLQGVYGYTF | TRBV3-1 | many | - | TRBJ1-2
TGCAGCGTTGCGGGACAGCGGCTCACAGATACGCAGTATTTT | CSVAGQRLTDTQYF | TRBV29-1 | - | TRBD1 | TRBJ2-3
TGTGCCAGCAGCTTAACTGACTCGACCCAGTACTTC | CASSLTDSTQYF | TRBV7-2 | once | - | TRBJ2-5
TGTGCCAGCAGCTCAGGACAGGGGTCGGACGGCTACACCTTC | CASSSGQGSDGYTF | TRBV7-9 | few | TRBD1 | TRBJ1-2
TGTGCCAGCAGTTACTCATACAGGGGGCCCTATGGCTACACCTTC | CASSYSYRGPYGYTF | TRBV6-5 | few | TRBD1 | TRBJ1-2
TGTGCCACCCATGGAGCAAACTACGAGCAGTACTTC | CATHGANYEQYF | TRBV7-2 | - | - | TRBJ2-7
TGTGCCATCAGTGAAAACCAGGGGGTCAGCAATCAGCCCCAGCATTTT | CAISENQGVSNQPQHF | TRBV10-3 | many | TRBD1 | TRBJ1-5
TGTGCCAGCAGCAGGGGGGGGACAGCGAACACTGAAGCTTTCTTT | CASSRGGTANTEAFF | TRBV7-9 | few | TRBD1 | TRBJ1-1
TGTGCCAGCAGTACCGGACAGGGGGGAATCTACGAGCAGTACTTC | CASSTGQGGIYEQYF | TRBV6-1 | few | TRBD1 | TRBJ2-7
TGTGCCAGCAGCACAGGGGAAGCTATCGGTTCACCCCTCCACTTT | CASSTGEAIGSPLHF | TRBV2 | few | TRBD1 | TRBJ1-6
TGTGCCAGCAGTCAGGCGGGCAGGGACACCGGGGAGCTGTTTTTT | CASSQAGRDTGELFF | TRBV28 | many | - | TRBJ2-2
TGTGCCAGCAGCTTACTAGCTCTTACGCAGTATTTT | CASSLLALTQYF | TRBV7-9 | - | - | TRBJ2-3
TGTGCCAGCAGCTTATCCGGCGTTATGAATACGCAGTATTTT | CASSLSGVMNTQYF | TRBV7-6 | - | - | TRBJ2-3
TGTGCCAGCAGCCAAGAAGGGTACTATGGCTACACCTTC | CASSQEGYYGYTF | TRBV3-1 | many | - | TRBJ1-2
TGTGCCAGCAGGGAGCGGGACAGGGGCTCCTGGTGGGACTACGAGCAGTACTTC | CASRERDRGSWWDYEQYF | TRBV28 | few | TRBD1 | TRBJ2-7
TGTGCCAGCAGCTTAGAGCGGGAGACTCCTAGCACAGATACGCAGTATTTT | CASSLERETPSTDTQYF | TRBV7-8 | - | TRBD2 | TRBJ2-3
TGTGCCAGCAGCTTAGATGTGGGTTCCTACAATGAGCAGTTCTTC | CASSLDVGSYNEQFF | TRBV7-9 | few | - | TRBJ2-1
TGTGCCAGCAGCCCGATACAGGGGGCCGGTACGCAGTATTTT | CASSPIQGAGTQYF | TRBV12-3/TRBV12-4 | - | TRBD1 | TRBJ2-3
TGCGCCAGCAGCTTGGGCGGGAGTGGTCTCTACAATGAGCAGTTCTTC | CASSLGGSGLYNEQFF | TRBV5-1 | few | TRBD2 | TRBJ2-1
TGCAGTGCCCCAGGGTTGGTGAGGAAGGCCAAAAACATTCAGTACTTC | CSAPGLVRKAKNIQYF | TRBV20-1 | few | - | TRBJ2-4
TGTGCCAGCAGCGTGACGGGACAGAGAAATAATTCACCCCTCCACTTT | CASSVTGQRNNSPLHF | TRBV9 | - | TRBD1 | TRBJ1-6
TGCAGCGTTGGCCCGGGACTAGCGTATGACAATGAGCAGTTCTTC | CSVGPGLAYDNEQFF | TRBV29-1 | - | TRBD2 | TRBJ2-1
TGCAGTGCTAGCCCCGACAGGGGACCCTTGGATACGCAGTATTTT | CSASPDRGPLDTQYF | TRBV20-1 | - | TRBD1 | TRBJ2-3
TGTGCCAGCATGAAGGTAGCGGGAGGGCCAGAGACCCAGTACTTC | CASMKVAGGPETQYF | TRBV7-9 | - | TRBD2 | TRBJ2-5
TGTGCCAGCAGCGTGAGCGGGGGTCCCTCCGAGGGCTACGAGCAGTACTTC | CASSVSGGPSEGYEQYF | TRBV9 | - | TRBD2 | TRBJ2-7
TGCGCCAGCAGCCACCGATGGCAGGGTGGCGAGCAGTACTTC | CASSHRWQGGEQYF | TRBV4-3 | many | - | TRBJ2-7
TGTGCCACCAGCAGAGAATCCATCTCCTACGAGCAGTACTTC | CATSRESISYEQYF | TRBV15 | - | - | TRBJ2-7
TGCAGTGCTGTGGACTCTAACGTCGGGAATGAGCAGTTCTTC | CSAVDSNVGNEQFF | TRBV20-1 | few | - | TRBJ2-1
TGTGCCAGCAGTGTACGGACAGGGTACTACAATGAGCAGTTCTTC | CASSVRTGYYNEQFF | TRBV25-1 | - | TRBD1 | TRBJ2-1
TGCGCCAGCAGCTTGGTCGGGATCCGTGAGCAGTTCTTC | CASSLVGIREQFF | TRBV5-1 | many | - | TRBJ2-1
TGCAGTCCTTTCAGTGTGGGCGGGGGGGCGCCAGATACGCAGTATTTT | CSPFSVGGGAPDTQYF | TRBV20-1 | - | TRBD2 | TRBJ2-3
TGTGCCAGTAGTATATCGCGGTTGTATAACACTGAAGCTTTCTTT | CASSISRLYNTEAFF | TRBV19 | few | - | TRBJ1-1
TGTGCCAGCAGCTTAATTTACGGCTACAATGAGCAGTTCTTC | CASSLIYGYNEQFF | TRBV7-3 | few | - | TRBJ2-1
TGTGCCAGCAGGGCACCGGGACAGTTACACTACAATGAGCAGTTCTTC | CASRAPGQLHYNEQFF | TRBV6-2/TRBV6-3 | many | TRBD1 | TRBJ2-1
TGTGCCAGCAGAGAGGCGAAATCCTACGAGCAGTACTTC | CASREAKSYEQYF | TRBV3-1 | many | - | TRBJ2-7
TGTGCCAGCAGCTTAGTTCTAAGGTCTTGGGGGGCCTACAATGAGCAGTTCTTC | CASSLVLRSWGAYNEQFF | TRBV11-1 | - | - | TRBJ2-1
TGTGCCAGCAGCACCGGGACAGGGGGTGAGGAGGGCTACACCTTC | CASSTGTGGEEGYTF | TRBV12-3/TRBV12-4 | many | TRBD1 | TRBJ1-2
TGTGCCAGCAGTACACTCAGCGGAGGGAGAGAGACCCAGTACTTC | CASSTLSGGRETQYF | TRBV12-3/TRBV12-4 | many | - | TRBJ2-5
TGTGCCAGCTCAACGCTACATTACAATGAGCAGTTCTTC | CASSTLHYNEQFF | TRBV18 | few | - | TRBJ2-1
TGCGCCAGCAGCTTACAGGGGGTCGGGAACACCGGGGAGCTGTTTTTT | CASSLQGVGNTGELFF | TRBV5-1 | few | TRBD1 | TRBJ2-2
TGTGCCAGTAGTGCCCGCGGGGCTAGGTACGAGCAGTACTTC | CASSARGARYEQYF | TRBV19 | - | - | TRBJ2-7
TGCGCCAGCAGCCAAGGGGGATCACTCCAAGAGACCCAGTACTTC | CASSQGGSLQETQYF | TRBV5-1 | many | - | TRBJ2-5
TGTGCCAGCTCACCATTCGGCGGACAGGGGCAAGAGACCCAGTACTTC | CASSPFGGQGQETQYF | TRBV18 | few | TRBD1 | TRBJ2-5
TGTGCCAGCAGCCAGCCAGCGGGGGGCTCCTACAATGAGCAGTTCTTC | CASSQPAGGSYNEQFF | TRBV3-1 | many | TRBD2 | TRBJ2-1